This T cell receptor (beta chain) emerged from a study of blood T cells in healthy people across ages (dated by TCRdb to the mid-2010s). Study-wide context: Template switching captured roughly one uniquely barcoded TCR beta cDNA molecule per two T cells in model experiments. To avoid experimental bias, donors of different ages were distributed randomly across sequencing lanes. Donors were grouped into four age groups: young (average 16 years), middle-aged (about 40), aged (around 60) and long-lived (around 80). Two additional independent replicas of 1 million unique cDNA reads from the same blood draw were analyzed for two donors (one aged 18 to 30 and one aged 80 or older). Using deep sequencing normalized with unique cDNA molecular identifiers, the study measured how TCR beta repertoire diversity changes with age. Paper-wide results and their limitations: There was a strong correlation between observed TCR beta diversity and the percentage of naive T cells measured by flow cytometry. As age increased, observed TCR beta diversity per million T cells dropped in a roughly linear way, and a significant reduction was already evident by age approximately 40. Because donor CMV infection status was unknown, age-related changes in expanded clonotypes were potentially confounded. Estimates of total diversity based on one million sequenced T cells were considered lower bounds and underestimates. The long-lived group showed more naive CD4+ T cells, fewer expanded clones and increased TCR diversity than the aged group, suggesting age selection. Since profiling was done on bulk unsorted PBMCs, naive and antigen-experienced compartments could not be conclusively compared.

On this clonotype: Its antigen is unknown. Base qualities were left out, and no much larger clone turns up one base away.

Library preparation used 5' RACE. The sequencer was an Illumina HiSeq 2500. A second 7 to 11 cycle PCR used a sample-barcoded 5' primer and a J-beta primer mix. Each TCR beta cDNA molecule received a unique molecular identifier from a template-switch 5' adaptor carrying 12 random nucleotides. At least 2.5 million CDR3-containing paired-end reads were obtained from each sample. The Mint cDNA synthesis kit, primed by a TRBC-specific oligonucleotide, was used to synthesize first-strand cDNA from all RNA. After uracil-DNA glycosylase treatment, a first 18-cycle PCR used universal primers M1SS and BC2_uni_R on all cDNA. Regarding the original processing steps: Normalization of each sample was performed by random selection of 1 million high-quality reads, each carrying a distinct molecular identifier. Instead of being binned into consensus sequences, reads that shared molecular identifiers were thrown out. MiTCR, set to a Q25 quality threshold and the strictest error-elimination algorithm, was used for CDR3 identification, clonotype clustering and error correction. Lower-bound total TCR beta diversity was estimated with a nonparametric unseen species model using Euler transformation. TCRdb's own reprocessing of the public reads used fastp at Q25 and MiXCR and kept productive beta chains. CDR3 protein sequences are deduplicated, and each keeps its most common genes and DNA. The V and J calls were not made by the authors but by TCRdb's processing. In this sample the table shows around 1.5 million distinct CDR3 sequences, roughly 32% of which occur a single time. 11% of the sample is in the top ten clones.

The roughly 37 donors, aged 6 to 90 years, were systemically healthy Caucasian individuals from Russia. Around 10 milliliters of peripheral blood were collected from each donor into EDTA-treated Vacutainer tubes. Ficoll-Paque density-gradient centrifugation was used to isolate PBMCs, with at least 7 million obtained per sample. Total RNA was extracted from PBMCs with Trizol reagent, with at least 6 micrograms obtained per sample. For every donor, flow cytometry on a PBMC aliquot measured the percentage of naive CD45RAhigh/CD27high T cells. According to the germline V gene, CDR1 reads SGHRS and CDR2 reads YFSETQ. From the cysteine through the phenylalanine, the CDR3 covers 15 amino acids. The CDR3 DNA has 45 bases and is translated from base 1. The V end gives up 4 bases and the J end 3 bases, leaving 7 bases in the junction not matched to a gene.

This receptor was obtained from a woman aged 30 to 39 in good health. The sequenced material came from blood. The chain uses TRBV5-1 and TRBJ2-3, with TRBD1 matching 8 junction bases. The CDR3 region has the sequence CASSIDRGLTDTQYF. The bases are TGCGCCAGCAGCATTGACAGGGGATTGACAGATACGCAGTATTTT.